This TCR beta chain was obtained from a study of T cells in Graves' hyperthyroidism and ophthalmopathy. The germline V gene has CDR1 DFQATT and CDR2 SNEGSKA (reference sequence). The CDR3 totals 15 residues. Trimming shortened V by 5 bases and J by 1 base, and 14 bases separated the two germline ends. Amplification targeted TCR beta CDR3 regions from RNA transcripts. The TCR CDR3 was amplified in a first-round RT-PCR using the HTBI primer set. TCRdb independently ran MiXCR on the multiplex PCR reads; one entry per CDR3 protein. In the table there are about 560,000 distinct CDR3 sequences, 35% to 55% of which are singletons. About this clonotype: Its antigen is unidentified.

If no ophthalmopathy progression occurred within 18 months, Graves' hyperthyroidism was stable. Study-wide results and limits: Expanded thyroid clonotypes (above 0.001) were mostly also found in blood.

The clonotype was recovered from a woman aged 18-29 years with Graves' hyperthyroidism. The chain employs TRBV20-1 and TRBJ2-2; perhaps TRBD2 as D (5 bases). Sequencing input: peripheral blood or thyroid tissue (not recorded which). The CDR3 here is CSAEDSWGNTGELFF. CDR3 bases: TGCAGTGCTGAGGACTCTTGGGGGAACACCGGGGAGCTGTTTTTT.